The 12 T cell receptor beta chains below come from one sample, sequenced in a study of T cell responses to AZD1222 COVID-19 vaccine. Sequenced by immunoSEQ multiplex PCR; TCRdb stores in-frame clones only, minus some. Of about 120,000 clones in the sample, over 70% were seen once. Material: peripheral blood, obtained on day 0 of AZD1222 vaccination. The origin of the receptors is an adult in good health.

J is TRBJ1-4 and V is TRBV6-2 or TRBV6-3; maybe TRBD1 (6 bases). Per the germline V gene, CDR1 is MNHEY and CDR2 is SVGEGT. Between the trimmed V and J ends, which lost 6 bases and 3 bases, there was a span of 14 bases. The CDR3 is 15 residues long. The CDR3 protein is CASSQLTGSNEKLFF. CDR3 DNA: TGTGCCAGCAGCCAGCTTACAGGGTCTAATGAAAAACTGTTTTTT.

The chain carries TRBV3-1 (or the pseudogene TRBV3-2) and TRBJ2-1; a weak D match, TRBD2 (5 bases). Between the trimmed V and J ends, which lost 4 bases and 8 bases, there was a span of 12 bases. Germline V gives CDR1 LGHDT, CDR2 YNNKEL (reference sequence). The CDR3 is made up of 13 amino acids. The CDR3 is CASSLLGKDEQFF. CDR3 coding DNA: TGTGCCAGCAGCCTACTAGGAAAAGATGAGCAGTTCTTC.

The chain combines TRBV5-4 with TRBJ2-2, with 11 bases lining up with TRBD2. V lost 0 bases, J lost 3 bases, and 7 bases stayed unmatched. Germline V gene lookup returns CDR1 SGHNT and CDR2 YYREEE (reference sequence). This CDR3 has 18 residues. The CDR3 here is CASSLVVAGGPDTGELFF. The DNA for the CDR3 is TGTGCCAGCAGCTTGGTGGTAGCGGGGGGGCCCGACACCGGGGAGCTGTTTTTT.

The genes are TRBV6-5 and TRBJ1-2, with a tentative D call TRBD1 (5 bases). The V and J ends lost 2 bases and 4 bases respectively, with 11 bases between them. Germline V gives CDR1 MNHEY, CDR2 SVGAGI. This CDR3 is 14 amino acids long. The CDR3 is CASSYRGGFYGYTF. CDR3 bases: TGTGCCAGCAGTTACCGCGGGGGATTCTATGGCTACACCTTC.

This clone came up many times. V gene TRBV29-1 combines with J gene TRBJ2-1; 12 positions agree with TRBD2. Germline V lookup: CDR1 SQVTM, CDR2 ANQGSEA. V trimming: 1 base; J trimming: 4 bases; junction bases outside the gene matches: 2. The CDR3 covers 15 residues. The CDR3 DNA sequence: TGCAGCGTTGAAGGGACTAGCGGGGCTTACAATGAGCAGTTCTTC. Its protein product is CSVEGTSGAYNEQFF.

The CDR3 region has the DNA TGTGCCAGCAGGACATGGGAGGGTCAGCCCCAGCATTTT. Its translation is CASRTWEGQPQHF. The chain recombines TRBV6-5 with TRBJ1-5; D unclear. Trimming pared 6 bases from V and 6 bases from J, leaving 12 bases between. The germline CDR1 and CDR2 sequences are MNHEY and SVGAGI. The CDR3 length is 13 residues.

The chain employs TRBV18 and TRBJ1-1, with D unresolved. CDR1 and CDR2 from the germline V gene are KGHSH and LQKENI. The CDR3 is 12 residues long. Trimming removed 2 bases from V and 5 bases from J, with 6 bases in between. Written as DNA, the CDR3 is TGTGCCAGCTCACCAACGAGTACTGAAGCTTTCTTT. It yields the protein CASSPTSTEAFF.

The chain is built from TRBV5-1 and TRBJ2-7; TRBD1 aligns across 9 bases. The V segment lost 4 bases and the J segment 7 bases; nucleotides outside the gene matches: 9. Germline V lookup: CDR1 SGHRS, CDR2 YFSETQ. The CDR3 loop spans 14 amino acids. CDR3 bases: TGCGCCAGCAGCCAACAGGGGACAGGGAGTGAGCAGTACTTC. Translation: CASSQQGTGSEQYF.

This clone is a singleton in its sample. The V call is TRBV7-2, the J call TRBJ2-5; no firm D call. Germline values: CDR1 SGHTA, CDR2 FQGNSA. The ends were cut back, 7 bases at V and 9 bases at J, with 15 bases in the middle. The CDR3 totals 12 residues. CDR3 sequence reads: CASTLNPRAQYF. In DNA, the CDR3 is TGTGCCAGCACCCTTAATCCTCGTGCCCAGTACTTC.

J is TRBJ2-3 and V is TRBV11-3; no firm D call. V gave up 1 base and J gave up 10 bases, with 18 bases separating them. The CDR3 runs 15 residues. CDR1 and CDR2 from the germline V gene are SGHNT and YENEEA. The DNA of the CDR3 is TGTGCCAGCAGCTTAGTCCCGCAACCCCTCGCTCCGCAGTATTTT. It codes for CASSLVPQPLAPQYF.

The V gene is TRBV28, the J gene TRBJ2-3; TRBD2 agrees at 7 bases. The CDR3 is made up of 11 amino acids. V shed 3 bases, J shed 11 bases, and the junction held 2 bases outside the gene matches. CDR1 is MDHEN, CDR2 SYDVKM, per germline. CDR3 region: CASSLGGEQYF. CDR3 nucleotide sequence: TGTGCCAGCAGTTTGGGAGGGGAGCAGTATTTT.

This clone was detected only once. Here the CDR3 reads CASSPPRSGSYEQYF. CDR3 DNA sequence: TGTGCCAGCTCACCACCCCGCAGCGGATCCTACGAGCAGTACTTC. The V and J genes are TRBV18 and TRBJ2-7, with a weak D call TRBD2 (5 bases). Trimming took off 0 bases at V and 1 base at J, with 10 bases between the two ends. Germline-derived CDR1 and CDR2 are KGHSH and LQKENI. The CDR3 totals 15 residues.